A selection of T cell receptor beta chains follows, all from one sample in a study of T cell changes during pregnancy in multiple sclerosis. Profiled with immunoSEQ multiplex PCR; TCRdb holds only in-frame clones, not every one. The profile shows 60,000 or so clones, over 85% of them singletons. The sample in question was CD4+ T cells from peripheral blood mononuclear cells, obtained before pregnancy. These receptor sequences come from a female donor with multiple sclerosis, enrolled in a pregnancy study. CDR3s include the opening cysteine and the closing phenylalanine or tryptophan. The order of the fields is D gene, J gene, V gene, CDR3 length, CDR3 protein, CDR3 DNA. D genes are given only for firm matches.

NA,TRBJ1-2,TRBV5-1,15,CASSTTTGQTYGYTF,TGCGCCAGCAGCACGACGACAGGACAGACCTATGGCTACACCTTC
TRBD2,TRBJ2-1,TRBV2,16,CASSDTSGRAISEQFF,TGTGCCAGCAGTGACACTAGCGGGAGGGCCATTAGTGAGCAGTTCTTC
NA,TRBJ2-3,TRBV2,14,CASRQGEVTDTQYF,TGTGCCAGCAGACAGGGTGAGGTTACAGATACGCAGTATTTT
TRBD1,TRBJ1-1,TRBV9,14,CASSETGARTEAFF,TGTGCCAGCAGCGAGACAGGGGCGCGCACTGAAGCTTTCTTT
TRBD2,TRBJ2-3,TRBV4-3,17,CASSQVRASGSTDTQYF,TGCGCCAGCAGCCAAGTTCGGGCTAGCGGTAGCACAGATACGCAGTATTTT
NA,TRBJ2-1,TRBV7-9,16,CASSLASGVGYNEQFF,TGTGCCAGCAGCTTAGCATCGGGAGTAGGGTACAATGAGCAGTTCTTC
NA,TRBJ1-5,TRBV6-6,16,CASRREITDSNQPQHF,TGTGCCAGCAGGCGGGAGATTACGGATAGCAATCAGCCCCAGCATTTT
NA,TRBJ2-1,TRBV6-6,12,CASSLTVNEQFF,TGTGCCAGCAGTTTGACAGTCAATGAGCAGTTCTTC
TRBD2,TRBJ2-7,TRBV19,14,CASTLTSGTYEQYF,TGTGCCAGTACCCTGACTAGCGGAACCTACGAGCAGTACTTC
NA,TRBJ2-1,TRBV28,16,CASSTLKLSSYNEQFF,TGTGCCAGCAGTACCCTAAAACTTAGCTCCTACAATGAGCAGTTCTTC
TRBD1,TRBJ2-3,TRBV5-1,15,CASSFNTGEMDTQYF,TGCGCCAGCAGCTTTAACACAGGGGAGATGGATACGCAGTATTTT
TRBD1,TRBJ2-7,TRBV2,14,CASSETGGHHEQYF,TGTGCCAGCAGCGAGACAGGGGGCCACCACGAGCAGTACTTC